This entry lists 28 T cell receptor beta chains sequenced from one sample in a study of T cell responses to AZD1222 COVID-19 vaccine. Generated by immunoSEQ multiplex PCR, the TCRdb table keeps only in-frame clones and is missing some. Counted here are roughly 100,000 clones, 88% occurring once; the ten biggest clones make up about 2.7%. Sequenced here: peripheral blood, sampled on day 0 of AZD1222 vaccination. All receptors come from an adult in good health.

The rearrangement uses TRBV9 and TRBJ1-3, with a tentative D call TRBD1 (6 bases). The V gene's germline CDR1 is SGDLS and CDR2 YYNGEE. The CDR3 is 20 amino acids. The V end lost 0 bases, the J end lost 1 base, and 23 bases lay between the germline ends. The CDR3 is CASSVARGQGAHGSGNTIYF. The CDR3 DNA reads TGTGCCAGCAGCGTAGCTCGGGGGCAGGGTGCTCATGGATCTGGAAACACCATATATTTT.

The chain links TRBV6-5 to TRBJ1-5; 11 bases line up with TRBD1. J gave up 6 bases and V 6 bases, and 7 bases lay outside the gene matches. This CDR3 is built from 15 residues. The germline V gene encodes CDR1 MNHEY and CDR2 SVGAGI. Written as DNA, the CDR3 is TGTGCCAGCAGCTGGGACAGGGGGAGTGGTCAGCCCCAGCATTTT. This sequence encodes CASSWDRGSGQPQHF.

The V and J genes are TRBV6-1 and TRBJ1-3; D remains ambiguous. Germline assignment: CDR1 MNHNS and CDR2 SASEGT. The V and J ends lost 2 bases and 2 bases respectively, with 13 bases between them. This CDR3 spans 16 amino acids. CDR3 protein: CASSETKVVAGNTIYF. The CDR3 DNA sequence: TGTGCCAGCAGTGAAACGAAAGTCGTGGCTGGAAACACCATATATTTT.

CDR3 in DNA: TGTGCCAGCAGCCACCCCGGGGGGGCCCGGAACACTGAAGCTTTCTTT. Its translation is CASSHPGGARNTEAFF. The chain employs TRBV7-3 and TRBJ1-1, with D perhaps TRBD1 (6 bases). V was clipped by 5 bases and J by 1 base, with 17 bases between them. Looked up from germline, CDR1 is SGHTA and CDR2 is FQGTGA. The CDR3 sequence is 16 residues long.

J is TRBJ1-1 and V is TRBV11-2; 7 bases align to TRBD1. The CDR3 has 13 amino acids. CDR1 is SGHAT and CDR2 is FQNNGV in the germline V gene. With 5 bases clipped from V and 5 bases from J, the junction kept 5 bases outside the gene matches. The CDR3: CASSDDRETEAFF. The CDR3 DNA is TGTGCCAGCAGCGACGACAGGGAGACTGAAGCTTTCTTT. The variable domain in full, with the rest retrieved from reference TRBV11-2 and TRBJ1-1, is EAGVAQSPRYKIIEKRQSVAFWCNPISGHATLYWYQQILGQGPKLLIQFQNNGVVDDSQLPKDRFSAERLKGVDSTLKIQPAKLEDSAVYLCASSDDRETEAFFGQGTRLTVV.

The chain is built from TRBV19 and TRBJ2-4; D perhaps matches TRBD2 (6 bases). Trimming shortened V by 11 bases and J by 3 bases, and 17 bases separated the two germline ends. Germline V gene data show CDR1 as LNHDA and CDR2 as SQIVND (reference sequence). This CDR3 has 14 residues. The CDR3 sequence is CASINPGDKNIQYF. CDR3 sequence (DNA): TGTGCCTCCATAAACCCGGGGGACAAAAACATTCAGTACTTC.

This rearrangement joins TRBV21-1 to TRBJ1-1; the D call in the table, TRBD1, was not verified against the DNA. TRBV21-1 is marked as a pseudogene. The CDR3 runs 14 residues. CDR3 nucleotides: TGTGCCAGCAACTTAAGGACAGGGAAAACTGAAGCTTTCTTT. This gives the protein CASNLRTGKTEAFF.

This rearrangement joins TRBV12-3 or TRBV12-4 to TRBJ2-7; a possible D gene is TRBD1 (5 bases). The germline V and J ends were trimmed by 5 bases and 7 bases, with 12 bases remaining between them. This CDR3 is built from 12 residues. The CDR3 is CASSPKRGEQYF. The CDR3 nucleotides read TGTGCCAGCAGTCCAAAAAGGGGAGAGCAGTACTTC.

The chain recombines TRBV21-1 with TRBJ1-5. TRBV21-1 is a documented pseudogene. The CDR3 extends over 16 amino acids. The DNA for the CDR3 is TGTGCCAGCAGCACTACTGGGGAGGCGTGGGATCAGCCCCAGCATTTT. Residues: CASSTTGEAWDQPQHF.

V usage is TRBV6-6 and J usage is TRBJ2-7; D is unclear. Trimming cost V 3 bases and J 2 bases, with 8 bases left between them. Germline V gives CDR1 MNHNY, CDR2 SVGAGI (reference sequence). The CDR3 has 13 amino acids. CDR3 DNA: TGTGCCAGCAGTTATTCGAGAACCTACGAGCAGTACTTC. It encodes CASSYSRTYEQYF.

CDR3 nucleotides: TGTGCCAGCAGCCGAGGGGACAGGGCTTCCAATGAGCAGTTCTTC. Its protein product is CASSRGDRASNEQFF. The rearrangement joins TRBV5-8 to TRBJ2-1; 9 bases align to TRBD1. V shed 4 bases and J 6 bases; nucleotides not matched to a gene: 8. The CDR3 extends over 15 amino acids. Germline CDR1 SGHTS, CDR2 YDEGEE.

V gene TRBV3-1 (or the pseudogene TRBV3-2) combines with J gene TRBJ1-2, with D possibly being TRBD1 (5 bases). Deletions cut 0 bases from V and 8 bases from J, with 16 bases between. The CDR3 totals 15 residues. CDR1 is LGHDT, CDR2 YNNKEL, per germline (reference sequence). CDR3 nucleotide sequence: TGTGCCAGCAGCCAAGATCTGGACACTCCTACGGGCTACACCTTC. It is translated as CASSQDLDTPTGYTF.

The chain joins TRBV29-1 to TRBJ1-1; 9 nucleotides agree with TRBD1. The V segment lost 6 bases and the J segment 4 bases; nucleotides outside the gene matches: 3. CDR1 and CDR2 from the germline V gene are SQVTM and ANQGSEA. CDR3 size: 12 residues. The CDR3 DNA is TGCAGCGTCGACAGGGGGGCCACTGAAGCTTTCTTT. This gives the protein CSVDRGATEAFF.

This chain connects TRBV5-1 to TRBJ1-2; no firm D call. Between the trimmed V and J ends, which lost 0 bases and 6 bases, there was a span of 6 bases. CDR3 size: 12 residues. Germline V gives CDR1 SGHRS, CDR2 YFSETQ. The CDR3 protein is CASSLAGNGYTF. The CDR3 region has the DNA TGCGCCAGCAGCTTGGCAGGCAATGGCTACACCTTC.

CDR3 in DNA: TGTGCCAGCAGACCAGGTGGTAGCGGAGAGACCCAGTACTTC. Its protein is CASRPGGSGETQYF. V and J are TRBV3-1 (or the pseudogene TRBV3-2) and TRBJ2-5, with D possibly matching TRBD2 (6 bases). The germline V gene has CDR1 LGHDT and CDR2 YNNKEL (reference sequence). This CDR3 is built from 14 residues. V was trimmed by 6 bases and J by 4 bases, leaving 15 bases between them.

The genes are TRBV20-1 and TRBJ1-2; D gene ambiguous. The ends were cut back, 5 bases at V and 4 bases at J, with 8 bases in the middle. Germline V gene sequence: CDR1 DFQATT, CDR2 SNEGSKA (reference sequence). The CDR3 contains 11 residues. CDR3 loop: CSAGSLYGYTF. CDR3 DNA sequence: TGCAGTGCTGGCAGTCTCTATGGCTACACCTTC.

The chain employs TRBV6-5 and TRBJ1-1; D perhaps matches TRBD1 (6 bases). There are 13 residues in the CDR3. The germline V and J ends were trimmed by 6 bases and 4 bases, with 12 bases remaining between them. Per germline, CDR1 MNHEY and CDR2 SVGAGI. The chain's CDR3 is CASSWEGVTEAFF. In DNA, the CDR3 is TGTGCCAGCAGCTGGGAGGGGGTCACTGAAGCTTTCTTT.

V usage is TRBV29-1 and J usage is TRBJ1-2, with D possibly matching TRBD1 (5 bases). CDR1 and CDR2 (germline): SQVTM, ANQGSEA. Deletions cut 5 bases from V and 9 bases from J, with 22 bases between. CDR3 length: 14 amino acids. The CDR3 coding sequence is TGCAGCGTTTCTTCTATTCAGGCCGGGGGGAGCTACACCTTC. Protein sequence: CSVSSIQAGGSYTF.

About this clone: Relative to the germline gene, one junction end is altered; a read error may explain this. This chain joins TRBV7-7 and TRBJ2-1; 9 positions agree with TRBD1. The germline V gene has CDR1 SSHAT and CDR2 FNYEAQ (reference sequence). CDR3 length equals 13 residues. CDR3 protein: CASSQQGANEQFF. CDR3 in DNA: TGTGCTAGCAGCCAACAGGGGGCCAATGAGCAGTTCTTC. Supplemented by reference TRBV7-7 and TRBJ2-1, the full variable domain reads GAGVSQSPRYKVTKRGQDVTLRCDPISSHATLYWYQQALGQGPEFLTYFNYEAQPDKSGLPSDRFSAERPEGSISTLTIQRTEQRDSAMYRCASSQQGANEQFFGPGTRLTVL.

V gene TRBV19 combines with J gene TRBJ1-1; no clear D. V was cut by 3 bases and J by 1 base, with 6 bases left in between. Germline CDR1 is LNHDA and CDR2 is SQIVND (reference sequence). The CDR3 totals 13 residues. CDR3 nucleotide sequence: TGTGCCAGTAGTATCTGGGAGAACACTGAAGCTTTCTTT. Translated, it gives CASSIWENTEAFF.

V usage is TRBV3-1 (or the pseudogene TRBV3-2) and J usage is TRBJ2-6; D may be TRBD1 (5 bases). The CDR3 length is 18 residues. V dropped 4 bases and J dropped 0 bases, with 16 bases sitting between them. Germline V gene lookup returns CDR1 LGHDT and CDR2 YNNKEL (reference sequence). CDR3 sequence reads: CASSRGPGRVSGANVLTF. The CDR3 coding sequence is TGTGCCAGCAGCCGCGGTCCGGGCAGGGTCTCTGGGGCCAACGTCCTGACTTTC.

The chain joins TRBV5-1 to TRBJ1-2; 9 bases map to TRBD1. The CDR3 length is 15 residues. Germline CDR1 and CDR2: SGHRS and YFSETQ. V dropped 0 bases and J dropped 6; count of bases not matched to a gene: 6. The CDR3, as DNA: TGCGCCAGCAGCTTGGTCCCGGGACAGGGTAATGGCTACACCTTC. It is translated as CASSLVPGQGNGYTF.

The chain is built from TRBV9 and TRBJ2-4; D might be TRBD1 or TRBD2, each matching 5 bases. V shed 0 bases and J shed 2 bases, with 15 bases lying between them. This CDR3 has 17 amino acids. Per the germline V gene, CDR1 is SGDLS and CDR2 is YYNGEE. In nucleotides, the CDR3 is TGTGCCAGCAGCGTAGATGGAAGGGACGGAACCAAAAACATTCAGTACTTC. This translates into CASSVDGRDGTKNIQYF.

V is TRBV18 and J is TRBJ1-2, with TRBD1 identical over 8 bases. The V segment lost 3 bases and the J segment 9 bases; nucleotides outside the gene matches: 12. The CDR3 has 15 residues. Germline CDR1 and CDR2: KGHSH and LQKENI. The CDR3 DNA reads as TGTGCCAGCTCACCGGGACAGGCCCCCATGTTGAGCTACACCTTC. Its protein is CASSPGQAPMLSYTF.

The sample holds one count of this clone. The chain employs TRBV5-1 and TRBJ2-2, with D unresolved. V dropped 0 bases and J dropped 3 bases, with 3 bases sitting between them. Germline CDR1 reads SGHRS; CDR2 reads YFSETQ. The CDR3 sequence is 13 residues long. Written as DNA, the CDR3 is TGCGCCAGCAGCTTGGGCGACACCGGGGAGCTGTTTTTT. This gives the protein CASSLGDTGELFF.

J is TRBJ1-2 and V is TRBV13; 7 bases line up with TRBD1. With V trimmed by 6 bases and J by 7 bases, 11 bases remained unmatched. The CDR3 spans 14 residues. Per the germline V gene, CDR1 is PRHDT and CDR2 is FYEKMQ (reference sequence). The DNA for the CDR3 is TGTGCCAGCAGGTCGACAGGGAGAACCCTTGGCTACACCTTC. Amino acids: CASRSTGRTLGYTF.

The rearrangement joins TRBV7-2 to TRBJ2-7, with 8 bases that match TRBD2. V gave up 4 bases and J gave up 6 bases; unmatched junction bases: 11. Germline CDR1 and CDR2: SGHTA and FQGNSA. The CDR3 covers 15 residues. The CDR3 nucleotides read TGTGCCAGCAGCTCCTCCCGGGGGGGGTTTGCCGAGCAGTACTTC. Its protein product is CASSSSRGGFAEQYF.

The chain carries TRBV2 and TRBJ2-5; D is unresolved. The length of the CDR3 is 14 residues. Trimming left V 7 bases short and J 0 bases short, with 12 bases between. Germline CDR1 and CDR2: SNHLY and FYNNEI. The CDR3 sequence: CASIREFHQETQYF. The CDR3 bases are TGTGCCAGCATTCGTGAGTTCCACCAAGAGACCCAGTACTTC.